This record looks at one T cell receptor (beta chain) sequence and its context. Profiled with immunoSEQ multiplex PCR; TCRdb holds only in-frame clones, not every one. Of approximately 52,000 clones in the sample, roughly 92% were seen once. This sample is drawn from a study of T cell changes during pregnancy in multiple sclerosis. V was cut by 4 bases and J by 4 bases, with 8 bases left in between. This CDR3 is built from 12 residues. CDR1 and CDR2 (germline): KGHSY, FQNENV. The sample in question was CD4+ T cells from peripheral blood mononuclear cells, obtained in the second trimester of pregnancy. The V gene is TRBV16, the J gene TRBJ2-7, with D uncertain. The receptor's source is a female donor in good health, enrolled as a control in a pregnancy study. As DNA, the CDR3 is TGTGCCAGCAGCCCACATGTTTACGAGCAGTACTTC. This encodes CASSPHVYEQYF.